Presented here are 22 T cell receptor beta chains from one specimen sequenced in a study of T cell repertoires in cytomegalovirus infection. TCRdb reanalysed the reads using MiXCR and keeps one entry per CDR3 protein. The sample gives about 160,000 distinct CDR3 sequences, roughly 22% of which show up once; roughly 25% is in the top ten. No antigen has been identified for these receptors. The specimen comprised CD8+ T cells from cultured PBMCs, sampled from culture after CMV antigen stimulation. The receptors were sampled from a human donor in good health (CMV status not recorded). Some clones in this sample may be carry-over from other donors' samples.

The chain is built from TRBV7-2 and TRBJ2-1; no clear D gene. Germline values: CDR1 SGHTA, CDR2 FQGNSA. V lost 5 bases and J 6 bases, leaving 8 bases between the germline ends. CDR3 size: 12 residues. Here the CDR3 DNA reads TGTGCCAGCAGCCCCTATAGCAATGAGCAGTTCTTC. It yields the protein CASSPYSNEQFF.

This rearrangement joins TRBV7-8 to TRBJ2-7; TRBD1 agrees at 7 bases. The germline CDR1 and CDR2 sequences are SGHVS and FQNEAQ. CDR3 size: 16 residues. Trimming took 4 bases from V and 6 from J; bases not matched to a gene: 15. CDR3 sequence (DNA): TGTGCCAGCAGCTCGAGAGGGACAGCTTACGTGCTCGAGCAGTACTTC. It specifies CASSSRGTAYVLEQYF.

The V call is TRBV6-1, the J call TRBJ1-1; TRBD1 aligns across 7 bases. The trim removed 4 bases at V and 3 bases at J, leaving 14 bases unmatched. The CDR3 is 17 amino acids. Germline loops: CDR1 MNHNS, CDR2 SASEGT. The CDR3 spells CASSGVSSTGRDTEAFF. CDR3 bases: TGTGCCAGCAGTGGAGTCTCCTCGACAGGGAGGGACACTGAAGCTTTCTTT.

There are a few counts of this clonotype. This CDR3 is CASSSAVFTTGASNEQFF. The CDR3 bases are TGTGCCAGCAGCTCCGCCGTATTCACTACAGGGGCCTCCAATGAGCAGTTCTTC. V usage is TRBV7-9 and J usage is TRBJ2-1; 7 bases align to TRBD1. The germline CDR1 and CDR2 sequences are SEHNR and FQNEAQ (reference sequence). Germline trimming cut 4 bases from V and 6 bases from J; bases unmatched to any gene: 18. This CDR3 contains 18 residues.

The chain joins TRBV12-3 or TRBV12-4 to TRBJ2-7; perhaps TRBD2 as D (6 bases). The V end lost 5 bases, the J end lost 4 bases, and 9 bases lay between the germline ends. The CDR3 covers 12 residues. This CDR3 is CASSAGWYEQYF. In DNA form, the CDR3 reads TGTGCCAGCAGTGCGGGGTGGTACGAGCAGTACTTC.

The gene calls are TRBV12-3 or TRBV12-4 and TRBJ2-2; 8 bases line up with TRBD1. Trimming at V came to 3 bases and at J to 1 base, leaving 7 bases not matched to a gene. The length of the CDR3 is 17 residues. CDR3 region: CASSFPWTGKNTGELFF. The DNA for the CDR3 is TGTGCCAGCAGTTTCCCATGGACAGGGAAGAACACCGGGGAGCTGTTTTTT.

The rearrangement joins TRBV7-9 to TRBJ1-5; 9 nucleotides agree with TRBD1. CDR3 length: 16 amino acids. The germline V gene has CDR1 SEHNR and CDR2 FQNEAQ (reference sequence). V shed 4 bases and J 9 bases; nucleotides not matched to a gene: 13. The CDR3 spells CASSSEAPGQGWPQHF. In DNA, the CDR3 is TGTGCCAGCAGCTCAGAGGCGCCGGGACAGGGATGGCCCCAGCATTTT.

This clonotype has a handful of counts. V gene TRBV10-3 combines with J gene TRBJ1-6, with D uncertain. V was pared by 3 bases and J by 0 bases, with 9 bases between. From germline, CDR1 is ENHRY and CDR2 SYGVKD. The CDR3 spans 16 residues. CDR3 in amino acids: CAISDDLSSYNSPLHF. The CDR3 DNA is TGTGCCATCAGTGATGACCTGAGCTCCTATAATTCACCCCTCCACTTT.

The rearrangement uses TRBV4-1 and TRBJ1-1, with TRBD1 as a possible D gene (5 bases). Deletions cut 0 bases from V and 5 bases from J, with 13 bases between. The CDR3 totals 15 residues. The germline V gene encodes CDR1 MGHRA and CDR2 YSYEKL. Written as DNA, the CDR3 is TGCGCCAGCAGCCAAGATCGGGCAGGGTCAACTGAAGCTTTCTTT. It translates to CASSQDRAGSTEAFF.

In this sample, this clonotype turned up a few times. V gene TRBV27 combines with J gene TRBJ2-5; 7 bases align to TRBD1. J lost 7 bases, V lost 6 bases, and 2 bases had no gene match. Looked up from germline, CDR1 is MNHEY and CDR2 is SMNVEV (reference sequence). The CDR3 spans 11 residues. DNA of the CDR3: TGTGCCAGCAGCTCAGGGGGGACCCAGTACTTC. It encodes CASSSGGTQYF.

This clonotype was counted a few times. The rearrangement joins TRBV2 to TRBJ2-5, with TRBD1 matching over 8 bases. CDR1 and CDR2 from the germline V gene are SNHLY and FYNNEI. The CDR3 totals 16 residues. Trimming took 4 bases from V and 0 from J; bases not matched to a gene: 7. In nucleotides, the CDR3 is TGTGCCAGCAGTGTAACGGACAGGGCCTACCAAGAGACCCAGTACTTC. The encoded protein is CASSVTDRAYQETQYF.

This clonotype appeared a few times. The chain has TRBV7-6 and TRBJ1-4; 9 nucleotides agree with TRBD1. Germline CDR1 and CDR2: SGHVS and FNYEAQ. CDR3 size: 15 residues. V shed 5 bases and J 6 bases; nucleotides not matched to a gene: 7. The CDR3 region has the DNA TGTGCCAGCAGCGTGAGGACAGGGGCTGATGAAAAACTGTTTTTT. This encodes CASSVRTGADEKLFF.

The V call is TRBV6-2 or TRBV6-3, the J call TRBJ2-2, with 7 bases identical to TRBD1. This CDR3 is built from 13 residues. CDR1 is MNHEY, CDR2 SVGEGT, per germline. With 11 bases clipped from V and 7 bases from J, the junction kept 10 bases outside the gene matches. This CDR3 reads CALKTGTNGELFF. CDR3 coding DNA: TGTGCCTTGAAGACAGGGACAAACGGGGAGCTGTTTTTT.

The CDR3 DNA reads TGCGCCAGCAGCCAATCACTAGCGGGGGGGGAACACATTCAGTACTTC. Translating it yields CASSQSLAGGEHIQYF. The V and J genes are TRBV4-1 and TRBJ2-4; 13 bases map to TRBD2. The CDR3 runs to 16 residues. V shed 2 bases, J shed 8 bases, and the junction held 6 bases outside the gene matches. The germline V gene encodes CDR1 MGHRA and CDR2 YSYEKL.

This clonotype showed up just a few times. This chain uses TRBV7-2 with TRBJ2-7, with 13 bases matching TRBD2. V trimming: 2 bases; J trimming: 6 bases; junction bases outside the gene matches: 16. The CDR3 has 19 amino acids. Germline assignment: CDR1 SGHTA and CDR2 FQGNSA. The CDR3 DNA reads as TGTGCCAGCAGCTTATCGCCTATGTGGACTAGCGGGGGTAGGAGCGAGCAGTACTTC. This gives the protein CASSLSPMWTSGGRSEQYF.

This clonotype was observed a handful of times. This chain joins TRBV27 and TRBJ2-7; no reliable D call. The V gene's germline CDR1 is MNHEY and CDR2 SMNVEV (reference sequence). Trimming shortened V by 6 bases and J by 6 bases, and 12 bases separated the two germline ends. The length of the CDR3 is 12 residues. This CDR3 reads CASSYNAIEQYF. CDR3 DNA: TGTGCCAGCAGCTACAATGCTATCGAGCAGTACTTC.

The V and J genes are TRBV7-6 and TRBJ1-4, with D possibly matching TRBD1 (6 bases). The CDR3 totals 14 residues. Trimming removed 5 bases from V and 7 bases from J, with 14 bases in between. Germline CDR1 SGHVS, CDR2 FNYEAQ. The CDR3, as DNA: TGTGCCAGCAGCCGGGGGGGCAGGGCTGAAAAACTGTTTTTT. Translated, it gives CASSRGGRAEKLFF. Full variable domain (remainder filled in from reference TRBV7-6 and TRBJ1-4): GAGVSQSPRYKVTKRGQDVALRCDPISGHVSLYWYRQALGQGPEFLTYFNYEAQQDKSGLPNDRFSAERPEGSISTLTIQRTEQRDSAMYRCASSRGGRAEKLFFGSGTQLSVL.

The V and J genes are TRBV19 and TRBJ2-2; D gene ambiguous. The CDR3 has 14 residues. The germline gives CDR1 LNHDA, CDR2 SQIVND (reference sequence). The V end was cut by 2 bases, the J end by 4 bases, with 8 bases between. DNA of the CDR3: TGTGCCAGTAGTATATGGTTGGGCACCGGGGAGCTGTTTTTT. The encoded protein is CASSIWLGTGELFF.

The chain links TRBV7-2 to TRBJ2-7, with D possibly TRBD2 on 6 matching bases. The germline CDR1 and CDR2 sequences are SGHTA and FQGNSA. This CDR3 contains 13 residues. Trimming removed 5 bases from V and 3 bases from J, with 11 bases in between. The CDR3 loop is CASSQGLLYEQYF. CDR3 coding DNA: TGTGCCAGCAGCCAGGGACTCCTCTACGAGCAGTACTTC.

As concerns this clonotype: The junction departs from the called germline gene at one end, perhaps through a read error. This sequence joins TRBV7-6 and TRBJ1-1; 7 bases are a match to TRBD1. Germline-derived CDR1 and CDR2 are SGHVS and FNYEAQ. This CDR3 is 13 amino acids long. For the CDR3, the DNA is TGTGCCAGCGGCTTAGCAGGGGGGGGTGAAGCTTTCTTT. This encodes CASGLAGGGEAFF.

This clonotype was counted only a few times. The CDR3 region has the DNA TGTGCCAGCAGCTTAGGTCTAGTGGGCGATGAGCAGTTCTTC. Its translation: CASSLGLVGDEQFF. The chain has TRBV7-8 and TRBJ2-1; D call uncertain. The CDR3 is 14 residues long. Germline V CDR1 and CDR2: SGHVS, FQNEAQ. Trimming took 1 base from V and 8 from J, leaving 12 bases between them.

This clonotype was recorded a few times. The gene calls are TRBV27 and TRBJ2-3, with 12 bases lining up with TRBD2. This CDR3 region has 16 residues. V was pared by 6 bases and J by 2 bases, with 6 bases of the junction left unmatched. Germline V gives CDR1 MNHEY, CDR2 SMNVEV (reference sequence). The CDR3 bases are TGTGCCAGCAGCATCACTAGCGGGGGGATCACAGATACGCAGTATTTT. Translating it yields CASSITSGGITDTQYF.